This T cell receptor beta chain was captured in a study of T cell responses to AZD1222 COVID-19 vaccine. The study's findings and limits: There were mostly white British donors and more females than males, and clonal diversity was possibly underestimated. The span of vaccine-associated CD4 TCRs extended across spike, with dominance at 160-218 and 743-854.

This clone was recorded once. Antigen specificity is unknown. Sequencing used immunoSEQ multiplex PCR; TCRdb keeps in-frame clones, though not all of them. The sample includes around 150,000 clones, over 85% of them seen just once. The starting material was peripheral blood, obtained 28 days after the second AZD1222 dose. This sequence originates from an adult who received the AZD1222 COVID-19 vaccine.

The CDR3 region is CASSSYQGPTQAFF. Written as DNA, the CDR3 is TGTGCCAGCAGCTCATATCAGGGGCCGACCCAAGCTTTCTTT. The rearrangement uses TRBV5-5 and TRBJ1-1; possible D gene TRBD1, 6 bases. CDR1 is SGHKS, CDR2 YYEKEE, per germline (reference sequence). This CDR3 is 14 amino acids long. Trimming cost V 3 bases and J 9 bases, with 18 bases left between them.